The clone carrying this T cell receptor (beta chain) appeared once. This specimen belongs to a study of blood T cell repertoires in COVID-19. The wider study: Sources were T cells, B-cell-depleted T cells, or PBMCs; the material itself was cDNA or gDNA.

Authors' analysis steps: Using reference gene primer amplification, nucleated cell counts were estimated. TCRdb keeps only in-frame clones here, not all; method: immunoSEQ multiplex PCR. That table gives V, J and clone size, and the DNA gave D and trimming. The data hold 100,000 or so clones, with 80% to 95% observed a single time. V dropped 4 bases and J dropped 6 bases, with 15 bases sitting between them. The CDR3 has 14 amino acids. Germline V gene lookup returns CDR1 SNHLY and CDR2 FYNNEI. The rearrangement uses TRBV2 and TRBJ2-5, with D maybe TRBD2 (5 bases). The sequence derives from a woman aged 50 to 60 in a cohort sampled during active COVID-19. Sequences were obtained from peripheral blood. The CDR3 nucleotides are TGTGCCAGCAGTGGGGAGCTGGGAGCAAAGACCCAGTACTTC. It translates to CASSGELGAKTQYF.